This record covers a single TCR beta chain. Its matching antigen is unknown. Time point denoted: persistent/refractory GD, antithyroid drugs over 5 years with positive TRAb. The TCR library was made from RNA that had been extracted from PBMCs in TRIzol. EDTA tubes received approximately 9 milliliters of collected peripheral blood. The data originate from a study of regulatory T cells in long-lasting Graves disease. Findings and caveats of the study: Persistent-disease Graves' patients showed less TCR diversity than new cases. Those with persistent disease had in common more public clonotypes (2,741) than new patients (966).

To make TCR beta libraries, researchers used iRepertoire HTBI primers and Arm-PCR of CDR3 regions. TCRdb fed the multiplex PCR reads into MiXCR, producing one record per CDR3 protein. The sample carries a few hundred thousand distinct CDR3 sequences, 20% to 30% recorded once. CDR3 length: 14 residues. Germline values: CDR1 SGHTA, CDR2 FQGNSA. V lost 1 base, J lost 4 bases, and 11 bases lay in between. The V gene is TRBV7-2, the J gene TRBJ2-7, with a possible D match to TRBD2 (6 bases). Source: peripheral blood mononuclear cells (PBMCs), taken when the disease was refractory, from a patient treated with antithyroid drugs. The receptor was derived from a female donor with Graves disease. CDR3 sequence reads: CASSLGGKMYEQYF. The CDR3 DNA follows: TGTGCCAGCAGCTTAGGCGGGAAGATGTACGAGCAGTACTTC.